A selection of T cell receptor beta chains follows, all from one sample in a study of multiple sclerosis patients with progressive multifocal leukoencephalopathy. The protocol was immunoSEQ multiplex PCR, while the TCRdb copy is restricted to in-frame clones and leaves out a portion. The sample has 25,000 to 35,000 clones; approximately 88% are singletons. The sequences come from PBMCs, collected from a patient treated with natalizumab. These receptors all come from a woman in her 40s with progressive multifocal leukoencephalopathy. CDR3s leave out the opening cysteine and the closing phenylalanine or tryptophan.

cdr3_aa	v_call	j_call
ASYSRPNSPLH	TRBV21-1	TRBJ1-6
ASSRTSRLTFYNEQF	TRBV5-1	TRBJ2-1
ASSPITLYGYT	TRBV5-6	TRBJ1-2
ASSLVGDRGRDGYT	TRBV5-6	TRBJ1-2
ASSPQASVETQY	TRBV19	TRBJ2-5
ASIRFTQGGYT	TRBV7-9	TRBJ1-2
ASKGMSTDTQY	TRBV27	TRBJ2-3
ASSPQGRESPLH	TRBV6-6	TRBJ1-6
ASSSRTGQETQY	TRBV6-6	TRBJ2-5
ASSPSAVNTEAF	TRBV9	TRBJ1-1
ASSSDRLSSSLISYEQY	TRBV7-9	.
ASRGQSELGNTIY	TRBV5-1	TRBJ1-3
ASSLAGGQTINQPQH	TRBV7-6	TRBJ1-5
ASRRTGGTEAF	TRBV28	TRBJ1-1
ASSLGQENTEAF	TRBV7-2	TRBJ1-1
ASKWTGNEKLF	TRBV6-5	TRBJ1-4
ASSEDYTGELF	TRBV6-4	TRBJ2-2
ASSLSGANTEAF	TRBV7-2	TRBJ1-1
ASSLEGGPLSYNEQF	TRBV5-1	TRBJ2-1
ASSWGQGNTEAF	TRBV5-1	TRBJ1-1
ASSATSGGRTDTQY	TRBV5-1	TRBJ2-3
ASSLDLTYNEQF	TRBV5-1	TRBJ2-1
ASSPEVLSGNTIY	TRBV18	TRBJ1-3
ASSLTADRETIGYT	TRBV28	TRBJ1-2
ASSPGTGYGYT	TRBV5-6	TRBJ1-2
AWSGQGAREAF	TRBV30	TRBJ1-1
ASSSPGEGRYTEAF	TRBV28	TRBJ1-1
AWRPGVGQRNEKLF	TRBV30	TRBJ1-4
AWSGGGAQAF	TRBV30	TRBJ1-1
ASSRFDLQSGYT	TRBV7-9	TRBJ1-2
ASSDDPARSYEQY	TRBV5-4	.
ASSEGQGYYGYT	TRBV9	TRBJ1-2
ASSLADHRETQY	TRBV2	TRBJ2-5
ASSFTSGTTGELF	TRBV11-3	TRBJ2-2
ASSLRTGFETQY	TRBV5-4	TRBJ2-5
SVAQGQGHTLSSYEQY	TRBV29-1	TRBJ2-7
ASSPAVGGVGELF	TRBV7-6	TRBJ2-2
AWSVGGFSGNTIY	TRBV30	TRBJ1-3
ASSQDRGRENQPQH	TRBV4-2	TRBJ1-5